This T cell receptor beta chain was captured by sequencing in a study of blood T cells in healthy people across ages (dated by TCRdb to between 2014 and 2017). Regarding the study in general: Template switching captured roughly one uniquely barcoded TCR beta cDNA molecule per two T cells in model experiments. To track age-related changes in TCR beta repertoire diversity, the study relied on deep sequencing normalized with unique cDNA molecular identifiers. The donors were split into four age groups: young (average roughly 15 years), middle-aged (39), aged (62) and long-lived (approximately 89). To avoid experimental bias, donors of different ages were spread randomly across the sequencing lanes. For two donors (one aged 18 to 30 and one aged 80 or older), the study analyzed two additional independent replicas of 1 million unique cDNA reads from the same blood draw.

With respect to this clonotype: It lacks a known antigen. One base away there is no much larger clone; base qualities are not given.

V lost 1 base and J lost 14 bases; the stretch between them is 18 bases long. From the cysteine through the phenylalanine, the CDR3 covers 14 amino acids. Only the CDR3 DNA is retained, 42 bases long and in frame from the first base. The germline V gene sets CDR1 to SGHTA and CDR2 to FQGNSA. The receptor library was made with 5' RACE. The reads were generated on an Illumina HiSeq 2500. A second PCR of about 6 to 12 cycles was run with a J-beta primer mix and a sample-barcoded 5' primer. Each TCR beta cDNA molecule received a unique molecular identifier from a template-switch 5' adaptor carrying 12 random nucleotides. Each sample yielded at least 3 million CDR3-containing paired-end reads. First-strand cDNA was synthesized from all RNA with the Mint cDNA synthesis kit, primed by a TRBC-specific oligonucleotide. Following uracil-DNA glycosylase treatment, a first 18-cycle PCR with universal primers M1SS and BC2_uni_R was performed on all cDNA. As for the authors' bioinformatics: Normalization of each sample was performed by random selection of 1 million high-quality reads, each carrying a distinct molecular identifier. Reads sharing molecular identifiers were discarded rather than binned into consensus sequences. MiTCR, with a Q25 quality threshold and the strictest error-elimination algorithm, was used for CDR3 identification, clonotype clustering and error correction. A nonparametric unseen species model using Euler transformation provided a lower-bound estimate of total TCR beta diversity. TCRdb cleaned the public reads at Q25 with fastp, built clones with MiXCR and kept in-frame beta chains. Every entry covers one CDR3 protein and lists the most common genes and DNA from its rows. TCRdb's processing, not the authors', yielded these V and J calls. In this sample the table shows 730,000 or so distinct CDR3 sequences, over 40% of which occur a single time. The top ten constitute 25% to 35% of the sample.

The full study reports these points: Because profiling used bulk unsorted PBMCs, naive and antigen-experienced compartments could not be compared conclusively. Estimates of total diversity from one million sequenced T cells were regarded as lower bounds and underestimates. The CMV infection status of donors was not known, potentially confounding age-related changes in expanded clonotypes. There was a strong correlation between observed TCR beta diversity and the percentage of naive T cells measured by flow cytometry. Observed TCR beta diversity per million T cells fell roughly linearly with age, and a significant reduction was already apparent by age roughly 41. Compared with the aged group, the long-lived group had more naive CD4+ T cells, fewer expanded clones and increased TCR diversity, a pattern suggesting age selection.

Donors were 39 systemically healthy Caucasian individuals from Russia aged roughly 6 to 90 years. Each donor gave roughly 11 milliliters of peripheral blood, drawn into EDTA-treated Vacutainer tubes. Ficoll-Paque density-gradient centrifugation was used to isolate PBMCs, with at least 7 million obtained per sample. Trizol reagent was used to extract total RNA from PBMCs, with at least 5 micrograms per sample. For every donor, flow cytometry on a PBMC aliquot measured the percentage of naive CD45RAhigh/CD27high T cells. This clonotype originated in an elderly man in good health. The chain is encoded by TRBV7-2 joined to TRBJ2-1, with an unclear D gene assignment. The sequenced sample was blood. The sequence in DNA is TGTGCCAGCAGCTTAGAGAGGTTCCGGGTGGTTGAGTTCTTC. It is translated as CASSLERFRVVEFF.